These T cell receptor beta chains were read from a single sample in a study of cytomegalovirus exposure and HLA in healthy donors. TCRdb's copy holds only in-frame clones and misses some; the assay was immunoSEQ multiplex PCR. The sample has about 78,000 clones, about 78% seen once. The specimen sequenced was PBMCs. Receptor source: a male donor in good health and CMV-seronegative. Both conserved end residues are part of each CDR3. The D gene is left open where the match is weak. Only some rows state a clone size, as once, few, many or a class for expanded clones.

V gene	D gene	J gene	clone size	CDR3 protein	CDR3 DNA
TRBV6-4	NA	TRBJ2-1	NA	CARKRGPYNEQFF	TGTGCCAGGAAAAGAGGTCCCTACAATGAGCAGTTCTTC
TRBV28	NA	TRBJ1-5	NA	CASSLTKGIRGQPQHF	TGTGCCAGCAGTCTGACGAAGGGTATACGGGGTCAGCCCCAGCATTTT
TRBV5-1	NA	TRBJ1-1	NA	CASSLDGRGNTEAFF	TGCGCCAGCAGCTTGGATGGGCGGGGGAACACTGAAGCTTTCTTT
TRBV7-9	TRBD2	TRBJ2-6	NA	CASRKETGGASGANVLTF	TGTGCCAGCAGAAAAGAGACGGGGGGAGCGTCTGGGGCCAACGTCCTGACTTTC
TRBV18	NA	TRBJ1-2	NA	CASSVNPGQFYGYTF	TGTGCCAGCTCAGTAAACCCGGGACAATTCTATGGCTACACCTTC
TRBV30	TRBD2	TRBJ2-1	NA	CAWSVRRGSGGAGNEQFF	TGTGCCTGGAGTGTACGGCGAGGTAGCGGGGGGGCTGGGAATGAGCAGTTCTTC
TRBV30	NA	TRBJ2-6	NA	CACSTGLGANVLTF	TGTGCCTGTTCTACAGGGCTTGGGGCCAACGTCCTGACTTTC
TRBV7-2	TRBD2	TRBJ2-3	few	CASNSRGGLQDTQYF	TGTGCCAGCAACTCGCGGGGGGGCTTGCAAGATACGCAGTATTTT
TRBV14	TRBD1	TRBJ1-2	few	CASPRQGASYGYTF	TGTGCCAGTCCCAGACAGGGGGCTAGCTATGGCTACACCTTC
TRBV6-5	NA	TRBJ1-5	NA	CASSYDFRQPQHF	TGTGCCAGCAGTTACGATTTCCGGCAGCCCCAGCATTTT
TRBV6-1	TRBD2	TRBJ2-7	NA	CASSLLARDPYEQYF	TGTGCCAGCAGTCTACTAGCGCGAGACCCCTACGAGCAGTACTTC
TRBV28	NA	TRBJ2-5	NA	CASSLRTKQETQYF	TGTGCCAGCAGTTTACGGACAAAACAAGAGACCCAGTACTTC
TRBV9	NA	TRBJ1-2	NA	CASSVGREAYGYTF	TGTGCCAGCAGCGTAGGTCGGGAGGCGTATGGCTACACCTTC
TRBV9	TRBD2	TRBJ2-1	few	CASDNSGSGNEQFF	TGTGCCAGCGATAATAGCGGGAGCGGCAATGAGCAGTTCTTC